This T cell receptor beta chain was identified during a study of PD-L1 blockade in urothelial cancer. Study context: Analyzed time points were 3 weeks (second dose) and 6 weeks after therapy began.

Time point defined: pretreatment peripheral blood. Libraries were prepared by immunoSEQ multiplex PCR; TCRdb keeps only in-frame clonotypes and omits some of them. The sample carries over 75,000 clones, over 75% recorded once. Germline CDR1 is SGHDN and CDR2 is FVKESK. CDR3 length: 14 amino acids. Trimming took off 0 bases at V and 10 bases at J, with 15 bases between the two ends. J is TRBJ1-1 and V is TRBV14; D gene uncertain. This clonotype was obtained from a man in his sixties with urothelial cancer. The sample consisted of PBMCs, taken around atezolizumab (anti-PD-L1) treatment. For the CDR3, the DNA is TGTGCCAGCAGCCAAGAAAGGAGCAGCCTTGCAGCTTTCTTT. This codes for CASSQERSSLAAFF.